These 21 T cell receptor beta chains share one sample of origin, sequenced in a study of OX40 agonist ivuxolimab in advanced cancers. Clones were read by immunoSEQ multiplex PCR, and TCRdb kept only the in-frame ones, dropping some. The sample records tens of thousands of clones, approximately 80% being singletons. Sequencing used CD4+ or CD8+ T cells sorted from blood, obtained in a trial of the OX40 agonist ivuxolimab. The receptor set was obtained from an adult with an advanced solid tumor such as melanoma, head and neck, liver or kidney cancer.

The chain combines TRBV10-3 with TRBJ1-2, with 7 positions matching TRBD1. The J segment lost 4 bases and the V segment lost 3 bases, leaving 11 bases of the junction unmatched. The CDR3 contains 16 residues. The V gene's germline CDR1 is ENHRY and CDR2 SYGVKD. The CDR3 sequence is CAISDDDGTVGYGYTF. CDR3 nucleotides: TGTGCCATCAGTGACGACGATGGGACAGTTGGCTATGGCTACACCTTC.

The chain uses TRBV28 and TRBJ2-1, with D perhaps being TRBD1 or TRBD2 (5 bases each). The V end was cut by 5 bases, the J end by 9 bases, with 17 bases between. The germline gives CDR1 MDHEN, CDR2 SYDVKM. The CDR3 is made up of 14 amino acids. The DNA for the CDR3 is TGTGCCAGCAGTGACTCCGGGACCACGAGTGAGCAGTTCTTC. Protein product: CASSDSGTTSEQFF. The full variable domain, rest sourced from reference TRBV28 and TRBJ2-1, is DVKVTQSSRYLVKRTGEKVFLECVQDMDHENMFWYRQDPGLGLRLIYFSYDVKMKEKGDIPEGYSVSREKKERFSLILESASTNQTSMYLCASSDSGTTSEQFFGPGTRLTVL.

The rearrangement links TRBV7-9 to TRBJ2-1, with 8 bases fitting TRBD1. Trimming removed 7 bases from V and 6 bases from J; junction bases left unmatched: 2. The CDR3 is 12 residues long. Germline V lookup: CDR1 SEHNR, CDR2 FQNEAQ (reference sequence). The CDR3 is CASNQGANEQFF. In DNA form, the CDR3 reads TGTGCCAGCAACCAGGGGGCCAATGAGCAGTTCTTC. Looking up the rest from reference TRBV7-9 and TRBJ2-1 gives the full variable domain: DTGVSQNPRHKITKRGQNVTFRCDPISEHNRLYWYRQTLGQGPEFLTYFQNEAQLEKSRLLSDRFSAERPKGSFSTLEIQRTEQGDSAMYLCASNQGANEQFFGPGTRLTVL.

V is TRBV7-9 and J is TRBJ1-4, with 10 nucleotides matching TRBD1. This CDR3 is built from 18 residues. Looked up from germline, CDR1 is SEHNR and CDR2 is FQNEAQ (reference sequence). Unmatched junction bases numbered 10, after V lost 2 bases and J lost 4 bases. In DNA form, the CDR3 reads TGTGCCAGCAGCTTACATCGGACAGGGGGGGAAAGTAATGAAAAACTGTTTTTT. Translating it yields CASSLHRTGGESNEKLFF.

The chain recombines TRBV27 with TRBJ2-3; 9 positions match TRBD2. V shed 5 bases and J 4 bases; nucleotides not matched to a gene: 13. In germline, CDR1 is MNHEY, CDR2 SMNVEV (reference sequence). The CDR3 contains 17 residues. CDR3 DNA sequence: TGTGCCAGCAGTCCTTTTTCGGGACTAGCAAAGGCAGATACGCAGTATTTT. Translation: CASSPFSGLAKADTQYF.

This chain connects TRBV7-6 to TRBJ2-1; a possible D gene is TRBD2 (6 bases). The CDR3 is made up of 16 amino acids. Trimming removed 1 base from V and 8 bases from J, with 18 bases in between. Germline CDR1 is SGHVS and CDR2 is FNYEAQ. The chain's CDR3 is CASSLERGLRRDEQFF. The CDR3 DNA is TGTGCCAGCAGCTTAGAACGGGGGTTGAGACGTGATGAGCAGTTCTTC.

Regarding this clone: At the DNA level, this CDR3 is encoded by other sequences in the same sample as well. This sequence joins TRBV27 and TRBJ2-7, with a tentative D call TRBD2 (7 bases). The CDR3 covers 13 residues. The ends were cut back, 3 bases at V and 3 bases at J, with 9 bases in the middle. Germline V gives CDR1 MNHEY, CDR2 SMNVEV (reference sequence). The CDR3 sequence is CASSLGGGYEQYF. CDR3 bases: TGTGCCAGCAGTTTGGGAGGGGGCTACGAGCAGTACTTC.

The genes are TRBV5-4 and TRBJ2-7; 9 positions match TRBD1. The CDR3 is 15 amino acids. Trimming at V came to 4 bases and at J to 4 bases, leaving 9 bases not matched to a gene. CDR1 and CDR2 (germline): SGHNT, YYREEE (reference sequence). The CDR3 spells CASSHRTGEEYEQYF. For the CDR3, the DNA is TGTGCCAGCAGCCACCGGACAGGGGAGGAGTACGAGCAGTACTTC.

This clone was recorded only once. The CDR3 DNA sequence: TGTGCCAGCAGCTTCCCGGGACTAGCGGGCGGTGGGGACGAGCAGTACTTC. Translation: CASSFPGLAGGGDEQYF. This chain joins TRBV11-1 and TRBJ2-7; 12 bases fit TRBD2. Germline lookup yields CDR1 SGHAT and CDR2 FQDESV (reference sequence). The CDR3 has 17 residues. With V trimmed by 3 bases and J by 5 bases, 11 bases remained unmatched.

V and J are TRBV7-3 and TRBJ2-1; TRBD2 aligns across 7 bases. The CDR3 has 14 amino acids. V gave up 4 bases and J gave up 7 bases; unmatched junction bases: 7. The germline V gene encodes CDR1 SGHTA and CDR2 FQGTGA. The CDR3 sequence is CASSSAGPQNEQFF. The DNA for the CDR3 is TGTGCCAGCAGCTCAGCGGGACCACAAAATGAGCAGTTCTTC. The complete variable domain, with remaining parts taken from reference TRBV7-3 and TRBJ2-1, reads GAGVSQTPSNKVTEKGKYVELRCDPISGHTALYWYRQSLGQGPEFLIYFQGTGAADDSGLPNDRFFAVRPEGSVSTLKIQRTERGDSAVYLCASSSAGPQNEQFFGPGTRLTVL.

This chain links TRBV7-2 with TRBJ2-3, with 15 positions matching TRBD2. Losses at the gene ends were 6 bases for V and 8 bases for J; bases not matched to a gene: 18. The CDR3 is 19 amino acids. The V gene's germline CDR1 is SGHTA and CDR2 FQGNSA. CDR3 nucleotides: TGTGCCAGCAGGACTCTCTGGACTAGCGGGAGGGCGCTGGCTGCTACGCAGTATTTT. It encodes CASRTLWTSGRALAATQYF.

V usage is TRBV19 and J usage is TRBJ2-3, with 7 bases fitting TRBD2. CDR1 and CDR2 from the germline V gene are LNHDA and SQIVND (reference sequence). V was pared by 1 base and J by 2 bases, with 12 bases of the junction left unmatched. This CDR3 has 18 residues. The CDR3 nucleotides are TGTGCCAGTAGTATAGGGGGAACGCGGGGGACTTTCACAGATACGCAGTATTTT. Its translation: CASSIGGTRGTFTDTQYF.

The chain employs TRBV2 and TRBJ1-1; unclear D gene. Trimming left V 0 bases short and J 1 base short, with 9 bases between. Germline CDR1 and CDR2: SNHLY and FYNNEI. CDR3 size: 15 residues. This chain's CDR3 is CASSEALQTNTEAFF. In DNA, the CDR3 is TGTGCCAGCAGTGAAGCGCTCCAAACGAACACTGAAGCTTTCTTT.

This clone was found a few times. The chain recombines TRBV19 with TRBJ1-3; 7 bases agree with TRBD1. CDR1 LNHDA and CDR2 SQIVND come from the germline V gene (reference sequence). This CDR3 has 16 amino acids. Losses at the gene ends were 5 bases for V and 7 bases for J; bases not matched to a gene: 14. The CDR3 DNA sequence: TGTGCCAGTAGTCTACTCCGACAGGGTATCGATAACACCATATATTTT. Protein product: CASSLLRQGIDNTIYF.

Here the CDR3 reads CSVTTGTGELFF. As DNA, the CDR3 is TGCAGCGTTACCACAGGGACCGGGGAGCTGTTTTTT. The chain is built from TRBV29-1 and TRBJ2-2, with TRBD1 as a possible D gene (6 bases). Germline lookup yields CDR1 SQVTM and CDR2 ANQGSEA. V was clipped by 5 bases and J by 5 bases, with 9 bases between them. The CDR3 has 12 residues.

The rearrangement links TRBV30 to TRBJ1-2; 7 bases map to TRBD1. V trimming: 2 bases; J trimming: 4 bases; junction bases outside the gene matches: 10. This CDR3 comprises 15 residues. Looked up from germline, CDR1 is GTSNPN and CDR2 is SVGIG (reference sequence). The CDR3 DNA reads TGTGCCTGGAGTCCCACGGGACAGATATTCTATGGCTACACCTTC. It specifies CAWSPTGQIFYGYTF.

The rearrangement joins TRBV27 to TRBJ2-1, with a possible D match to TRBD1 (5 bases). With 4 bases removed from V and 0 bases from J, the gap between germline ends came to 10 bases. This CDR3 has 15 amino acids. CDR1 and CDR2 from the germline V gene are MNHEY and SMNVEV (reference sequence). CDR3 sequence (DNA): TGTGCCAGCAGTTCACAGGAGAGCTCCTACAATGAGCAGTTCTTC. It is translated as CASSSQESSYNEQFF.

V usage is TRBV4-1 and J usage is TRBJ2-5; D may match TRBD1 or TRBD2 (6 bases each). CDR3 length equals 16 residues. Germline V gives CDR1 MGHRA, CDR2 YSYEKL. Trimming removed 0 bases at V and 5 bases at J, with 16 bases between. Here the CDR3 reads CASSQEEGVPGETQYF. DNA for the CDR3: TGCGCCAGCAGCCAAGAGGAGGGGGTCCCCGGGGAGACCCAGTACTTC.

CDR3 DNA: TGTGCCAGCAGCGGGACAGGGGGACCCTACGAGCAGTACTTC. It codes for CASSGTGGPYEQYF. The rearrangement joins TRBV5-6 to TRBJ2-7; 11 bases match TRBD1. CDR1 and CDR2 from the germline V gene are SGHDT and YYEEEE. Germline trimming cut 4 bases from V and 2 bases from J; bases unmatched to any gene: 2. The CDR3 extends over 14 amino acids.

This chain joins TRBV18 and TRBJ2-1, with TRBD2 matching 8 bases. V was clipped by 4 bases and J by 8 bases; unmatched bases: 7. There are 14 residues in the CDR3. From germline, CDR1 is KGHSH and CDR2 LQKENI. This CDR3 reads CASSQAGVFYEQFF. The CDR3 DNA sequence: TGTGCCAGCTCACAAGCGGGAGTCTTCTATGAGCAGTTCTTC.

The CDR3 DNA sequence: TGTGCCAGCAGTTCCATAAAGGGACAGGGGGCGTCCGGCTATGGCTACACCTTC. Translated, it gives CASSSIKGQGASGYGYTF. This chain joins TRBV27 and TRBJ1-2, with 12 nucleotides matching TRBD1. With 4 bases clipped from V and 4 bases from J, the junction kept 13 bases outside the gene matches. The CDR3 consists of 18 residues. Looked up from germline, CDR1 is MNHEY and CDR2 is SMNVEV (reference sequence).